This T cell receptor (beta chain) was captured by sequencing in a study of T cell changes during pregnancy in multiple sclerosis. The CDR3 consists of 14 residues. CDR1 SGHTA and CDR2 FQGTGA come from the germline V gene. V was pared by 5 bases and J by 7 bases, with 17 bases between. Profiling relied on immunoSEQ multiplex PCR, and the TCRdb table lists in-frame clones only, not all of them. The sample records around 30,000 clones, 80% to 90% being singletons. The specimen was CD8+ T cells from peripheral blood mononuclear cells, collected in the second trimester of pregnancy. The chain uses TRBV7-3 and TRBJ1-2; possible D gene TRBD1, 5 bases. This receptor was taken from a female donor with multiple sclerosis, enrolled in a pregnancy study. The CDR3 loop reads CASSIDDSSSGYTF. CDR3 DNA: TGTGCCAGCAGCATAGACGACAGTAGTAGTGGCTACACCTTC.